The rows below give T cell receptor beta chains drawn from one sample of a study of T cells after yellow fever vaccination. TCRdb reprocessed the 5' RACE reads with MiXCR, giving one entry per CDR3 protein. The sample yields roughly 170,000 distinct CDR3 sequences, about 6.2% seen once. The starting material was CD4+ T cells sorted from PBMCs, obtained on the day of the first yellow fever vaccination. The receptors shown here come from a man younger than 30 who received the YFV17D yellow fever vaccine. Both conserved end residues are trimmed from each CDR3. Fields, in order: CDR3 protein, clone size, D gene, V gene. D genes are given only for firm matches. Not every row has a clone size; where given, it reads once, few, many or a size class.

ASSFLAGGPVTPDTQY,many,TRBD2,TRBV11-2
ASSSGGPYNEQF,many,TRBD2,TRBV5-1
ASSPLGVGELF,NA,NA,TRBV7-2
ASSPPEGLGYT,NA,NA,TRBV18
ASSPSADTQY,NA,NA,TRBV6-5
SVVRGGDEQF,many,NA,TRBV29-1
ASSLEGFSTEAF,NA,NA,TRBV5-1
ASSDRDGRNSPLH,few,NA,TRBV12-3/TRBV12-4
ASRSMLPTQY,few,NA,TRBV6-1
ASSSQETQY,medium-sized,NA,TRBV7-2
ASSPDWYGYT,many,NA,TRBV6-5